This TCR beta chain is from a study of T cell responses to AZD1222 COVID-19 vaccine. In this sample, this clone turned up once. Its antigen is unidentified. Points from the study as a whole: In the spike-specific TCR repertoire, nearly half reportedly target unmutated variant regions. Samples come after the peak T cell response, not at day 14. Spike-specific TCR depth and breadth grew after two AZD1222 doses.

Libraries were prepared by immunoSEQ multiplex PCR; TCRdb keeps only in-frame clonotypes and omits some of them. The sample records roughly 80,000 clones, 91% being singletons. The sequencing used peripheral blood, collected 28 days after the second AZD1222 dose. The source of this sequence is an adult who received the AZD1222 COVID-19 vaccine.

For the CDR3, the DNA is TGTGCCAGCCGCCAGGTCCTCACCGGGGAGCTGTTTTTT. Translation: CASRQVLTGELFF. The chain joins TRBV6-4 to TRBJ2-2; D is uncertain. From germline, CDR1 is MRHNA and CDR2 SNTAGT. The length of the CDR3 is 13 residues. Trimming shortened V by 8 bases and J by 4 bases, and 11 bases separated the two germline ends.